The source of this TCR beta chain is a study of blood T cell repertoires in COVID-19. Whole-study context: Specimens from acute and convalescent COVID-19 originated in the United States, Italy and Spain. The analysed material was cDNA or gDNA that came from T cells, B-cell-depleted T cells, or PBMCs.

Recruits, aged roughly 18 to 90 years, lived in some 25 US areas. Which cohort a participant joined came from the clinical history participants gave. Germline V lookup: CDR1 SQVTM, CDR2 ANQGSEA. CDR3 length: 12 residues. The ends lost 5 bases at V and 4 bases at J; junction bases unmatched: 4. Produced via immunoSEQ multiplex PCR; TCRdb's table is partial and in-frame only. The table shows 200,000 to 250,000 clones, with 75% to 85% occurring only once. V usage is TRBV29-1 and J usage is TRBJ2-7, with 8 bases fitting TRBD1. The sequenced sample consisted of PBMCs or T cells enriched from blood (not recorded which). This clonotype originated in a man aged 30 to 39 with acute COVID-19. The CDR3, as DNA: TGCAGCGTTTATGGACAGGGATACGAGCAGTACTTC. It translates to CSVYGQGYEQYF.